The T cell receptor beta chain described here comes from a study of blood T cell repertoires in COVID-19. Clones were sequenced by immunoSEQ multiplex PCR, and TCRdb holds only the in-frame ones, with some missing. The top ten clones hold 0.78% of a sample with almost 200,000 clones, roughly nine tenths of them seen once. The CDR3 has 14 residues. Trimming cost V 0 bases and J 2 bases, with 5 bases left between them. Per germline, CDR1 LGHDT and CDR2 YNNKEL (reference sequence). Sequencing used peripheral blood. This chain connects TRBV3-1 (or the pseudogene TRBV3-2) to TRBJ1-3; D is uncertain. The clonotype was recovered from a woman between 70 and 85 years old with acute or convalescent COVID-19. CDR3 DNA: TGTGCCAGCAGCCAAGATCTTACTGGAAACACCATATATTTT. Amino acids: CASSQDLTGNTIYF.